This T cell receptor (beta chain) was obtained from a study of CD4+ T cells in melanoma (dated by TCRdb to 2022 to 2024). Describing the broader study: Neoantigen-specific CD4+ T cells in human melanoma were investigated in the study.

Study-level results and caveats: Neoantigen-specific CD4+ T cells were reported to be correlated with the function of CD8+ T cells, macrophages and B cells. According to the report, neoantigen-specific CD4+ T cells in melanoma displayed diverse differentiation states.

Comments on this clone: No antigen is known for it. Base qualities are not recorded, but no much larger clone differs from it by a single base.

Patients with melanoma were used as donors. Preparation of the library involved the immunoSEQ multiplex PCR assay. TCRdb limited this immuneACCESS table to in-frame rearrangements with V and J called. A share of clones is missing; checked studies link under half to unresolved V genes, and the rest is unexplained. The sample table contains 20,000 to 25,000 clones; only one count was recorded for around 79% of them. The biggest ten clones account for 3.6% of the sample. Sequenced: cells from a culture (not recorded whether cultured in vitro). The clonotype comes from a human donor with melanoma.

CDR3 reads: CASSFDPLSGNTGELFF. The nucleotide sequence reads as follows: TGCGCCAGCAGCTTTGATCCACTTAGCGGGAACACCGGGGAGCTGTTTTTT. The V and J genes are TRBV5-1 and TRBJ2-2; D gene: possibly TRBD2, on 6 matching bases. Sequences SGHRS (CDR1) and YFSETQ (CDR2) are obtained from the germline V gene. Deletion took 2 bases off V and 1 base off J, with a span of 15 bases between the germline ends. The CDR3 covers 17 residues, taking in both the cysteine and the phenylalanine. The only DNA kept is the CDR3, 51 bases in frame from the first base.